The 18 T cell receptor beta chains presented below share a single source sample, sequenced in a study of CD8 T cells in Susac syndrome. RNA amounts of 0.5 to 1 ug underwent reverse transcription with random hexamers. TCRdb processed the immunoSEQ multiplex PCR reads anew with MiXCR; each CDR3 protein has one entry. The data hold approximately 190,000 distinct CDR3 sequences, with approximately 96% observed a single time. Source material: CD4+ T cells from PBMCs. The receptors derive from a human donor with Susac syndrome.

This chain links TRBV7-8 with TRBJ1-1, with D maybe TRBD1 (5 bases). With 0 bases removed from V and 1 base from J, the gap between germline ends came to 9 bases. The CDR3 consists of 15 residues. CDR1 is SGHVS and CDR2 is FQNEAQ in the germline V gene. CDR3 nucleotide sequence: TGTGCCAGCAGCTTAGCGCCAGGGACGAACACTGAAGCTTTCTTT. This codes for CASSLAPGTNTEAFF.

DNA for the CDR3: TGTGCCAGCAGTTTCTCGGGGAATAAGGGGGTTTCTGGAAACACCATATATTTT. Amino acid sequence: CASSFSGNKGVSGNTIYF. The chain combines TRBV6-5 with TRBJ1-3; possibly TRBD1 for D (6 bases). Trimming shortened V by 4 bases and J by 1 base, and 20 bases separated the two germline ends. The CDR3 loop spans 18 amino acids. In germline, CDR1 is MNHEY, CDR2 SVGAGI.

The CDR3 region has the DNA TGTGCCAGCAGCTTAGGACAGGGGACTACAGATACGCAGTATTTT. This sequence encodes CASSLGQGTTDTQYF. The genes are TRBV7-8 and TRBJ2-3; 8 nucleotides agree with TRBD1. V shed 1 base and J 3 bases; nucleotides not matched to a gene: 3. CDR1 and CDR2 (germline): SGHVS, FQNEAQ. The CDR3 covers 15 residues.

The rearrangement links TRBV30 to TRBJ2-5; weak D call: TRBD1 (5 bases). CDR1 is GTSNPN and CDR2 is SVGIG in the germline V gene (reference sequence). Trimming removed 2 bases from V and 7 bases from J, with 11 bases in between. There are 12 residues in the CDR3. The CDR3 sequence is CAWSSGSGTQYF. In nucleotides, the CDR3 is TGTGCCTGGAGTTCAGGGTCAGGGACCCAGTACTTC.

The gene calls are TRBV4-2 and TRBJ2-5; TRBD2 matches 8 bases. The V segment lost 3 bases and the J segment 4 bases; nucleotides outside the gene matches: 16. This CDR3 spans 18 amino acids. Germline CDR1 is LGHNA and CDR2 is YNFKEQ. CDR3 protein: CASSQAISASGGVETQYF. The CDR3 region has the DNA TGTGCCAGCAGCCAGGCTATATCTGCATCGGGGGGGGTAGAGACCCAGTACTTC.

The rearrangement uses TRBV10-3 and TRBJ1-6; no definite D call. CDR3 size: 13 residues. Trimming stripped 4 bases from V and 5 bases from J, with 6 bases between. CDR1 and CDR2 (germline): ENHRY, SYGVKD. The CDR3 nucleotides are TGTGCCATCAGTGCAGGAAATAATTCACCCCTCCACTTT. Its translation: CAISAGNNSPLHF.

In its sample, this clonotype was seen a few times. The gene calls are TRBV2 and TRBJ1-2, with a weak D call TRBD1 (5 bases). Per the germline V gene, CDR1 is SNHLY and CDR2 is FYNNEI. V lost 1 base to trimming and J lost 3 bases, with 6 bases between them. CDR3 length: 13 residues. Here the CDR3 DNA reads TGTGCCAGCAGTGAAGGACAGTACTATGGCTACACCTTC. Amino acids: CASSEGQYYGYTF.

The chain carries TRBV29-1 and TRBJ2-3; D tentatively reads TRBD1 or TRBD2 (5 bases each). The CDR3 extends over 13 amino acids. The V end was cut by 0 bases, the J end by 12 bases, with 16 bases between. Germline loops: CDR1 SQVTM, CDR2 ANQGSEA. This chain's CDR3 is CSVEDLSGTTQYF. CDR3 DNA: TGCAGCGTTGAAGATCTGTCCGGGACCACCCAGTATTTT.

The chain combines TRBV20-1 with TRBJ2-1, with 7 nucleotides matching TRBD2. The CDR3 consists of 17 residues. Trimming took 5 bases from V and 9 from J; bases not matched to a gene: 22. Germline V gives CDR1 DFQATT, CDR2 SNEGSKA (reference sequence). The CDR3: CSASIPAGKSRLAEQFF. The CDR3 bases are TGCAGTGCTTCCATCCCAGCGGGGAAGTCGCGTCTCGCTGAGCAGTTCTTC.

The V call is TRBV12-3 or TRBV12-4, the J call TRBJ2-3; 7 bases agree with TRBD2. The CDR3 length is 17 residues. Trimming at V came to 5 bases and at J to 0 bases, leaving 11 bases not matched to a gene. CDR3 in amino acids: CASSKRGRPPSTDTQYF. CDR3 sequence (DNA): TGTGCCAGCAGTAAGCGGGGCCGCCCTCCTAGCACAGATACGCAGTATTTT.

V gene TRBV7-3 combines with J gene TRBJ1-1; no clear D gene. CDR3 length equals 13 residues. The V end was cut by 2 bases, the J end by 0 bases, with 4 bases between. Germline-derived CDR1 and CDR2 are SGHTA and FQGTGA. The DNA for the CDR3 is TGTGCCAGCAGCTTAGCCCTGAACACTGAAGCTTTCTTT. This gives the protein CASSLALNTEAFF.

The chain combines TRBV20-1 with TRBJ1-6; 10 bases are a match to TRBD1. The CDR3 runs 16 residues. J lost 10 bases, V lost 6 bases, and 15 bases had no gene match. Germline CDR1 and CDR2: DFQATT and SNEGSKA (reference sequence). This CDR3 reads CSAPVVRDRGLSPLHF. In DNA, the CDR3 is TGCAGTGCGCCGGTTGTGAGGGACAGGGGTTTATCACCCCTCCACTTT.

The V and J genes are TRBV4-2 and TRBJ1-6; no clear D. The V gene's germline CDR1 is LGHNA and CDR2 YNFKEQ. V was pared by 1 base and J by 9 bases, with 7 bases between. The CDR3 spans 13 residues. CDR3 residues: CASSQGNLSPLHF. The CDR3, as DNA: TGTGCCAGCAGCCAAGGGAATCTTTCACCCCTCCACTTT.

The chain has TRBV3-1 and TRBJ2-5; no definite D call. The CDR3 totals 14 residues. The V end was cut by 5 bases, the J end by 0 bases, with 10 bases between. Germline V lookup: CDR1 LGHDT, CDR2 YNNKEL (reference sequence). CDR3 sequence reads: CASSLRDYQETQYF. The CDR3 DNA is TGTGCCAGCAGCTTACGAGACTACCAAGAGACCCAGTACTTC.

The chain uses TRBV10-3 and TRBJ1-6; tentative D call: TRBD1 (6 bases). Germline V gene data show CDR1 as ENHRY and CDR2 as SYGVKD. V lost 5 bases and J 7 bases, leaving 18 bases between the germline ends. This CDR3 region has 16 residues. The CDR3 DNA follows: TGTGCCATCAGTAACAGGGCTGGTTTTGTGAATTCACCCCTCCACTTT. This sequence encodes CAISNRAGFVNSPLHF.

This clonotype was seen once. This chain uses TRBV20-1 with TRBJ1-1; a weak D match, TRBD1 (5 bases). The CDR3 contains 15 residues. With 0 bases removed from V and 4 bases from J, the gap between germline ends came to 15 bases. The germline gives CDR1 DFQATT, CDR2 SNEGSKA (reference sequence). In DNA, the CDR3 is TGCAGTGCTAGAGAGGCCACCGGGGCGGGCACTGAAGCTTTCTTT. Amino acid sequence: CSAREATGAGTEAFF.

The V call is TRBV4-1, the J call TRBJ1-4; the match to TRBD1 covers 10 bases. Germline-derived CDR1 and CDR2 are MGHRA and YSYEKL. The CDR3 length is 16 residues. The V segment lost 2 bases and the J segment 6 bases; nucleotides outside the gene matches: 6. CDR3 protein: CASSQPGTGAHEKLFF. The CDR3 nucleotides read TGCGCCAGCAGCCAACCAGGGACAGGGGCCCATGAAAAACTGTTTTTT.

This rearrangement joins TRBV19 to TRBJ2-7; either TRBD1 or TRBD2 may fit D (5 bases each). V was clipped by 4 bases and J by 3 bases, with 13 bases between them. Germline CDR1 LNHDA, CDR2 SQIVND (reference sequence). The CDR3 loop spans 14 amino acids. The CDR3 DNA reads TGTGCCAGTAGTAGGGACGGACCCAACTACGAGCAGTACTTC. It yields the protein CASSRDGPNYEQYF.